The present entry profiles one T cell receptor (beta chain) with its context. Use of 60 Vbeta and 13 Jbeta primers characterized the PCR. The repertoire was sequenced with immunoSEQ multiplex PCR; TCRdb's copy has only in-frame clones and lacks some. This table holds 85,000 to 100,000 clones, over 65% found once. The data originate from a study of cytomegalovirus exposure and HLA in healthy donors. Trimming left V 2 bases short and J 2 bases short, with 4 bases between. Germline CDR1 and CDR2: SQVTM and ANQGSEA. This CDR3 spans 12 amino acids. Sequenced material: PBMCs. V usage is TRBV29-1 and J usage is TRBJ1-3; D remains unclear. The source of this sequence is a man in his forties or fifties in good health and CMV-seronegative. The CDR3 DNA reads TGCAGCGTTGAACAGGCTGGAAACACCATATATTTT. Translated, it gives CSVEQAGNTIYF.